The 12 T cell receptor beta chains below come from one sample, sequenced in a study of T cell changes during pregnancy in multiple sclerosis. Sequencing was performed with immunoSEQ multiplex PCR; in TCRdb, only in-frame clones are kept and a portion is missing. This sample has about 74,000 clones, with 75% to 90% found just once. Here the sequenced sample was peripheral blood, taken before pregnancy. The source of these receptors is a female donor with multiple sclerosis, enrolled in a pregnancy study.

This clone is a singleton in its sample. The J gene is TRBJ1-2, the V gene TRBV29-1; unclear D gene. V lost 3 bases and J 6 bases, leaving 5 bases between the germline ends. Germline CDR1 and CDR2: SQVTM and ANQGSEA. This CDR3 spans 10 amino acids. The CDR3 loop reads CSVEPDGYTF. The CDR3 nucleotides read TGCAGCGTTGAGCCAGATGGCTACACCTTC.

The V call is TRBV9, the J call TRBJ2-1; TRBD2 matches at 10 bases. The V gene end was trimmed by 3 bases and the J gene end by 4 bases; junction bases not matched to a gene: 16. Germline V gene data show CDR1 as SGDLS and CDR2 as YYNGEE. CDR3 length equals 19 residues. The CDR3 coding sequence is TGTGCCAGCAGCGGACTAAGTAGGGGAAGCGGGAGGGCGTACAATGAGCAGTTCTTC. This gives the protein CASSGLSRGSGRAYNEQFF.

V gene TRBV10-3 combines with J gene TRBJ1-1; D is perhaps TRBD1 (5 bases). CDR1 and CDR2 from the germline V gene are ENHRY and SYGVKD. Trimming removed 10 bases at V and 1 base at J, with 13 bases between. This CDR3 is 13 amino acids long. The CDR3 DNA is TGTGCCACGACTGACAGCACGAACACTGAAGCTTTCTTT. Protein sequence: CATTDSTNTEAFF.

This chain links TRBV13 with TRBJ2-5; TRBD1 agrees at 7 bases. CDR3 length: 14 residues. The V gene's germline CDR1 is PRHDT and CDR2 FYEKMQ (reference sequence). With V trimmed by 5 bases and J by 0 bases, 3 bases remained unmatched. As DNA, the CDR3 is TGTGCCAGCAGCGAACAGGGGTACCAAGAGACCCAGTACTTC. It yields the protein CASSEQGYQETQYF. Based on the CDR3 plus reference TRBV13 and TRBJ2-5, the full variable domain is AAGVIQSPRHLIKEKRETATLKCYPIPRHDTVYWYQQGPGQDPQFLISFYEKMQSDKGSIPDRFSAQQFSDYHSELNMSSLELGDSALYFCASSEQGYQETQYFGPGTRLLVL.

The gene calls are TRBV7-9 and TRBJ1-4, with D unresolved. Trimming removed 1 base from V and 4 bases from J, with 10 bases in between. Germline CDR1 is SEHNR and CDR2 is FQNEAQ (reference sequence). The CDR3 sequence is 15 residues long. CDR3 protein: CASSLDGRGNEKLFF. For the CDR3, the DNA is TGTGCCAGCAGCTTAGACGGGCGGGGTAATGAAAAACTGTTTTTT.

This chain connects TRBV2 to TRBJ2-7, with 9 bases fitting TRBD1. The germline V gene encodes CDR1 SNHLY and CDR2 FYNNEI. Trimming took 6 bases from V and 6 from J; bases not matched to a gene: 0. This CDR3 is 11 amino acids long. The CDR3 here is CASRQGAEQYF. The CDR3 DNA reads TGTGCCAGCAGACAGGGGGCCGAGCAGTACTTC.

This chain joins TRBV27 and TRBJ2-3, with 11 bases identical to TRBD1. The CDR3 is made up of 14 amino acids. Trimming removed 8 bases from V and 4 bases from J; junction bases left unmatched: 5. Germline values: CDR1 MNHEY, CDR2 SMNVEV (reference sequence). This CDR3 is CASGWTGGADTQYF. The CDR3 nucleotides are TGTGCCAGCGGGTGGACAGGGGGCGCAGATACGCAGTATTTT.

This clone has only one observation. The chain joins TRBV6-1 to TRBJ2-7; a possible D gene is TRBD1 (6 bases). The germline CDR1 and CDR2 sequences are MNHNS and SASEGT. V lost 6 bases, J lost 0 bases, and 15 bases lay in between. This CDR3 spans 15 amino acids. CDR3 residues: CASRPRQASSYEQYF. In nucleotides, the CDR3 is TGTGCCAGCAGACCCCGACAGGCAAGCTCCTACGAGCAGTACTTC.

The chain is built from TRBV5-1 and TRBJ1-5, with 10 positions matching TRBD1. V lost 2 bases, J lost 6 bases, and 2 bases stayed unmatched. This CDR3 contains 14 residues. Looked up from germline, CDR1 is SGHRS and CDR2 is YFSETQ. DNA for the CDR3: TGCGCCAGCAGCTTAGGACAGGGGGTTCAGCCCCAGCATTTT. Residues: CASSLGQGVQPQHF.

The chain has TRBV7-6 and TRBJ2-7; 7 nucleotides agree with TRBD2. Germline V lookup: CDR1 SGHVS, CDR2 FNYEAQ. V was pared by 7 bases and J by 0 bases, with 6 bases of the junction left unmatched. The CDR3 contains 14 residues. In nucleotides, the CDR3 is TGTGCCAGCACCCAAGCGGGGAACTCCTACGAGCAGTACTTC. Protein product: CASTQAGNSYEQYF.

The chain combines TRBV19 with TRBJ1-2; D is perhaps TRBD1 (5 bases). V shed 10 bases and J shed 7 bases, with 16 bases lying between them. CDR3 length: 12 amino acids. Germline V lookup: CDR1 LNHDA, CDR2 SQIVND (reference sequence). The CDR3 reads CATGPGGSGYTF. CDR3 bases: TGTGCCACCGGCCCGGGGGGGTCTGGCTACACCTTC.

In DNA, the CDR3 is TGCGCCAGCAGCTTGGGGCCGACAGGGAGGTCCAGTGGCTACACCTTC. It translates to CASSLGPTGRSSGYTF. V gene TRBV5-1 combines with J gene TRBJ1-2; TRBD1 aligns across 7 bases. Germline V lookup: CDR1 SGHRS, CDR2 YFSETQ. V was clipped by 0 bases and J by 7 bases; unmatched bases: 12. This CDR3 spans 16 amino acids.